This TCR beta chain was recorded in a study of cytomegalovirus exposure and HLA in healthy donors. Among the donors, all were healthy bone marrow donors. Regarding the study as a whole: Investigators reported some 150 TCR beta chains as tied to cytomegalovirus. Most of the CMV-associated TCR beta chains (in a later analysis) appeared to be HLA-restricted.

Trimming took 4 bases from V and 0 from J, leaving 9 bases between them. The germline V gene has CDR1 KGHSH and CDR2 LQKENI. CDR3 length: 14 amino acids. Remarks on this clone: What it recognizes is unknown.

13 Jbeta primers and 60 Vbeta primers were used for the PCR. The assay was immunoSEQ multiplex PCR, and TCRdb's table has in-frame clones only and misses some. Seen here are more than 90,000 clones, 70% to 85% observed once, and the top ten hold about 4%. This sequence joins TRBV18 and TRBJ1-1; D uncertain. The specimen was PBMCs. The source of this sequence is a man aged 50-59 years in good health and CMV-seronegative. CDR3 region: CASSRVQMNTEAFF. CDR3 DNA sequence: TGTGCCAGCTCACGTGTACAGATGAACACTGAAGCTTTCTTT.